This is a list of T cell receptor beta chains from one sample in a study of response to subunit inactivated influenza vaccine. One entry per CDR3 protein, called by TCRdb with MiXCR from the RT-PCR reads. The sample lists about 700,000 distinct CDR3 sequences; about 14% were seen once. Source: PBMCs from blood, taken approximately 15 days before vaccination. The origin of the receptors is a man aged 45-65 years who received an inactivated influenza vaccine. CDR3s include the opening cysteine and the closing phenylalanine or tryptophan. Each record gives: CDR3 protein, CDR3 DNA, clone size, V gene, J gene, D gene. A D gene is named only where the DNA matches it firmly. Part of the rows lack a size; the others show once, few, many or a class for expanded clones.

CDR3aa: CASSFGQALNEQYF
CDR3nt: TGTGCCAGCTCATTCGGACAGGCCTTGAACGAGCAGTACTTC
abundance: .
v_gene: TRBV18
j_gene: TRBJ2-7
d_gene: TRBD1

CDR3aa: CASSLLATTETQYF
CDR3nt: TGTGCCAGCAGTTTACTGGCCACTACCGAGACCCAGTACTTC
abundance: .
v_gene: TRBV12-3/TRBV12-4
j_gene: TRBJ2-5
d_gene: .

CDR3aa: CASSITDPSNSPLHF
CDR3nt: TGTGCCAGTAGTATAACCGACCCGAGCAATTCACCCCTCCACTTT
abundance: .
v_gene: TRBV19
j_gene: TRBJ1-6
d_gene: .

CDR3aa: CSVRQQETQYF
CDR3nt: TGCAGCGTAAGACAGCAAGAGACCCAGTACTTC
abundance: many
v_gene: TRBV29-1
j_gene: TRBJ2-5
d_gene: .

CDR3aa: CASALARSQPQHF
CDR3nt: TGTGCCAGCGCACTTGCCAGAAGTCAGCCCCAGCATTTT
abundance: few
v_gene: TRBV12-3/TRBV12-4
j_gene: TRBJ1-5
d_gene: .

CDR3aa: CASSQDLSYTGELFF
CDR3nt: TGCGCCAGCAGCCAAGATTTAAGTTACACCGGGGAGCTGTTTTTT
abundance: many
v_gene: TRBV4-3
j_gene: TRBJ2-2
d_gene: .

CDR3aa: CASSLAASGGQETQYF
CDR3nt: TGTGCCAGCAGCTTAGCTGCTAGCGGGGGGCAAGAGACCCAGTACTTC
abundance: many
v_gene: TRBV7-2
j_gene: TRBJ2-5
d_gene: TRBD2

CDR3aa: CASRDRDGIFYEQYF
CDR3nt: TGCGCCAGCAGAGACCGGGACGGTATCTTCTACGAGCAGTACTTC
abundance: many
v_gene: TRBV5-1
j_gene: TRBJ2-7
d_gene: .

CDR3aa: CSVEVPAYNEQFF
CDR3nt: TGCAGCGTTGAAGTACCCGCCTACAATGAGCAGTTCTTC
abundance: few
v_gene: TRBV29-1
j_gene: TRBJ2-1
d_gene: .

CDR3aa: CASSLAQASNNEQFF
CDR3nt: TGTGCCAGCAGCTTAGCGCAGGCTAGCAACAATGAGCAGTTCTTC
abundance: few
v_gene: TRBV7-2
j_gene: TRBJ2-1
d_gene: .

CDR3aa: CASSPAISPYGYTF
CDR3nt: TGTGCCAGCAGCCCAGCTATTTCCCCCTATGGCTACACCTTC
abundance: few
v_gene: TRBV7-2
j_gene: TRBJ1-2
d_gene: .

CDR3aa: CASSALTENTGELFF
CDR3nt: TGTGCCAGCAGTGCATTGACAGAGAACACCGGGGAGCTGTTTTTT
abundance: few
v_gene: TRBV6-1
j_gene: TRBJ2-2
d_gene: .

CDR3aa: CASSPLGGGASDTQYF
CDR3nt: TGTGCCAGCAGTCCCCTGGGGGGGGGAGCTAGTGATACGCAGTATTTT
abundance: many
v_gene: TRBV12-3/TRBV12-4
j_gene: TRBJ2-3
d_gene: TRBD2

CDR3aa: CASSRTVSYNEQFF
CDR3nt: TGTGCCAGCAGCCGGACAGTTTCCTACAATGAGCAGTTCTTC
abundance: .
v_gene: TRBV28
j_gene: TRBJ2-1
d_gene: .

CDR3aa: CASSLKGGIAAFF
CDR3nt: TGTGCCAGCAGCTTAAAGGGTGGAATTGCAGCTTTCTTT
abundance: few
v_gene: TRBV7-2
j_gene: TRBJ1-1
d_gene: .

CDR3aa: CASQPGHPYTGELFF
CDR3nt: TGTGCCAGCCAACCGGGACACCCTTATACCGGGGAGCTGTTTTTT
abundance: .
v_gene: TRBV2
j_gene: TRBJ2-2
d_gene: .

CDR3aa: CASSYSIQGIFYNEQFF
CDR3nt: TGTGCCAGCAGTTACTCGATACAGGGGATTTTCTACAATGAGCAGTTCTTC
abundance: few
v_gene: TRBV6-2/TRBV6-3
j_gene: TRBJ2-1
d_gene: TRBD1

CDR3aa: CASSWDPGQGSGELFF
CDR3nt: TGCGCCAGCAGCTGGGACCCGGGACAGGGGTCCGGGGAGCTGTTTTTT
abundance: .
v_gene: TRBV5-1
j_gene: TRBJ2-2
d_gene: TRBD1

CDR3aa: CASSYRGTGELFF
CDR3nt: TGTGCCAGCAGTTACAGGGGGACCGGGGAGCTGTTTTTT
abundance: many
v_gene: TRBV6-5
j_gene: TRBJ2-2
d_gene: .

CDR3aa: CASSGDLNQPQHF
CDR3nt: TGTGCCAGCAGCGGCGACCTGAATCAGCCCCAGCATTTT
abundance: .
v_gene: TRBV28
j_gene: TRBJ1-5
d_gene: .

CDR3aa: CAWSVGGIYGYTF
CDR3nt: TGTGCCTGGAGTGTAGGTGGGATCTATGGCTACACCTTC
abundance: many
v_gene: TRBV30
j_gene: TRBJ1-2
d_gene: .

CDR3aa: CAISEQGGTQYF
CDR3nt: TGTGCCATCAGTGAACAGGGGGGGACCCAGTACTTC
abundance: many
v_gene: TRBV10-3
j_gene: TRBJ2-5
d_gene: TRBD1

CDR3aa: CASSAGLAATGELFF
CDR3nt: TGTGCCAGCAGCGCGGGACTAGCTGCGACCGGGGAGCTGTTTTTT
abundance: few
v_gene: TRBV7-8
j_gene: TRBJ2-2
d_gene: TRBD2

CDR3aa: CSVSGVNNEKLFF
CDR3nt: TGCAGTGTATCGGGGGTTAATAATGAAAAACTGTTTTTT
abundance: .
v_gene: TRBV20-1
j_gene: TRBJ1-4
d_gene: .

CDR3aa: CSVDLLHQETQYF
CDR3nt: TGCAGCGTTGACTTGCTGCACCAAGAGACCCAGTACTTC
abundance: few
v_gene: TRBV29-1
j_gene: TRBJ2-5
d_gene: .

CDR3aa: CASSLSTSGGPLTTGELFF
CDR3nt: TGCGCCAGCAGCCTCTCCACTAGCGGGGGGCCCTTGACCACCGGGGAGCTGTTTTTT
abundance: few
v_gene: TRBV4-3
j_gene: TRBJ2-2
d_gene: TRBD2

CDR3aa: CASSVTPGTEAFF
CDR3nt: TGTGCCAGCAGCGTAACCCCAGGGACTGAAGCTTTCTTT
abundance: few
v_gene: TRBV9
j_gene: TRBJ1-1
d_gene: .

CDR3aa: CSASGSGTLFYEQYF
CDR3nt: TGCAGTGCTAGTGGATCCGGGACACTGTTTTACGAGCAGTACTTC
abundance: few
v_gene: TRBV20-1
j_gene: TRBJ2-7
d_gene: .

CDR3aa: CASSREETQYF
CDR3nt: TGTGCCAGCAGCCGAGAAGAGACCCAGTACTTC
abundance: many
v_gene: TRBV7-8
j_gene: TRBJ2-5
d_gene: .

CDR3aa: CASSPTPDRGYEQYF
CDR3nt: TGTGCCAGCAGTCCCACTCCGGACAGGGGATACGAGCAGTACTTC
abundance: .
v_gene: TRBV12-3/TRBV12-4
j_gene: TRBJ2-7
d_gene: TRBD1

CDR3aa: CASSPGVGDTGELFF
CDR3nt: TGCGCCAGCAGCCCGGGGGTAGGGGACACCGGGGAGCTGTTTTTT
abundance: many
v_gene: TRBV4-3
j_gene: TRBJ2-2
d_gene: .

CDR3aa: CASSESRETGRAFF
CDR3nt: TGCGCCAGCAGCGAAAGCAGGGAAACGGGTCGAGCTTTCTTT
abundance: few
v_gene: TRBV5-1
j_gene: TRBJ1-1
d_gene: .

CDR3aa: CASSPGTGQNSPLHF
CDR3nt: TGTGCCAGCAGCCCCGGGACAGGGCAAAATTCACCCCTCCACTTT
abundance: few
v_gene: TRBV7-2
j_gene: TRBJ1-6
d_gene: TRBD1

CDR3aa: CASSLVGQGINGELFF
CDR3nt: TGTGCCAGCAGCTTAGTGGGACAGGGTATTAACGGGGAGCTGTTTTTT
abundance: .
v_gene: TRBV7-2
j_gene: TRBJ2-2
d_gene: TRBD1

CDR3aa: CASSKGQETYEQYF
CDR3nt: TGTGCCAGCAGTAAAGGACAGGAGACCTACGAGCAGTACTTC
abundance: .
v_gene: TRBV12-3/TRBV12-4
j_gene: TRBJ2-7
d_gene: TRBD1

CDR3aa: CAISRDSIQPQHF
CDR3nt: TGTGCCATCAGCAGGGACAGTATTCAGCCCCAGCATTTT
abundance: .
v_gene: TRBV10-3
j_gene: TRBJ1-5
d_gene: TRBD1

CDR3aa: CASGGVEHTDTQYF
CDR3nt: TGTGCCTCTGGGGGGGTGGAGCACACAGATACGCAGTATTTT
abundance: .
v_gene: TRBV12-3/TRBV12-4
j_gene: TRBJ2-3
d_gene: TRBD2

CDR3aa: CSATPPGGAQAGELFF
CDR3nt: TGCAGTGCTACCCCCCCAGGGGGCGCTCAGGCCGGGGAGCTGTTTTTT
abundance: few
v_gene: TRBV20-1
j_gene: TRBJ2-2
d_gene: TRBD1

CDR3aa: CASSEIGLETQYF
CDR3nt: TGCGCCAGCAGTGAGATCGGGTTAGAGACCCAGTACTTC
abundance: few
v_gene: TRBV10-2
j_gene: TRBJ2-5
d_gene: .

CDR3aa: CASSQEYPRPQHNEQYF
CDR3nt: TGCGCCAGCAGCCAAGAATACCCCCGGCCTCAGCACAACGAGCAGTACTTC
abundance: .
v_gene: TRBV4-1
j_gene: TRBJ2-7
d_gene: .

CDR3aa: CASSLTTAGGPDTQYF
CDR3nt: TGTGCCAGCAGCCTGACAACAGCGGGGGGACCAGATACGCAGTATTTT
abundance: few
v_gene: TRBV6-1
j_gene: TRBJ2-3
d_gene: TRBD2

CDR3aa: CSARGGGTGELFF
CDR3nt: TGCAGTGCTAGAGGTGGTGGCACCGGGGAGCTGTTTTTT
abundance: .
v_gene: TRBV20-1
j_gene: TRBJ2-2
d_gene: .

CDR3aa: CASSYSSRGHFSGANVLTF
CDR3nt: TGTGCCAGCAGTTACTCGAGCAGGGGGCACTTCTCTGGGGCCAACGTCCTGACTTTC
abundance: many
v_gene: TRBV6-2/TRBV6-3
j_gene: TRBJ2-6
d_gene: TRBD1

CDR3aa: CASRSQGSTDTQYF
CDR3nt: TGTGCCAGCAGGAGTCAGGGCAGCACAGATACGCAGTATTTT
abundance: .
v_gene: TRBV27
j_gene: TRBJ2-3
d_gene: .

CDR3aa: CASSGSQWYF
CDR3nt: TGTGCCAGCAGCGGGTCCCAATGGTACTTC
abundance: few
v_gene: TRBV11-2
j_gene: TRBJ2-7
d_gene: .